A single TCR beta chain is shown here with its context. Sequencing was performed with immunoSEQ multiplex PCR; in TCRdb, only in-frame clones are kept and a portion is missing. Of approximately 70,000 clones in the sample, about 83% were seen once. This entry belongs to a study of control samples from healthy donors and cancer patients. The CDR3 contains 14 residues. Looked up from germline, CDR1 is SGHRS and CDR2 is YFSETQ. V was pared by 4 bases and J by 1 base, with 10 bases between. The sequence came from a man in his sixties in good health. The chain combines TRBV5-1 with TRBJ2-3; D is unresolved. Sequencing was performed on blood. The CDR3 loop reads CASSGIGGTDTQYF. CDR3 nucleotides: TGCGCCAGCAGCGGAATAGGAGGCACAGATACGCAGTATTTT.